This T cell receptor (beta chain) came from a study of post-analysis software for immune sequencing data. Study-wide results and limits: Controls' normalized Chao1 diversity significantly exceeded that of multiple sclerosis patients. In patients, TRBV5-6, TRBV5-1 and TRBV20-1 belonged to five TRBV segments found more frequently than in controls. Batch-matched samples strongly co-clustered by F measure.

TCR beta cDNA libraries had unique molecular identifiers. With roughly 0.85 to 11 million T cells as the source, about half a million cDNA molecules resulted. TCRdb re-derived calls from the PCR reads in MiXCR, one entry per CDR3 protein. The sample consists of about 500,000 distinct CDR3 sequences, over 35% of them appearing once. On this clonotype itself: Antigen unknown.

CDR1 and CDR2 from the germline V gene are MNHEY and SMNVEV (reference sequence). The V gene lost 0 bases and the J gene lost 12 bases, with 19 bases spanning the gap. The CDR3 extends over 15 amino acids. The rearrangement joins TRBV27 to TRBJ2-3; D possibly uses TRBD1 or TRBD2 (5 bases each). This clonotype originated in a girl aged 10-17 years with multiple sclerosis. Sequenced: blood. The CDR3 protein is CASSLSWPRDLNQYF. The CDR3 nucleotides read TGTGCCAGCAGTTTATCGTGGCCGAGGGACCTGAATCAGTATTTT.